What follows is one T cell receptor (beta chain) and its context. These data belong to a study of blood T cell repertoires in COVID-19. TCRdb's table, derived via immunoSEQ multiplex PCR, lists solely in-frame clones and lacks some. The table has approximately 93,000 clones, around 88% seen once. This CDR3 has 15 amino acids. Trimming cost V 5 bases and J 1 base; bases outside gene matches: 6. The V gene's germline CDR1 is SGHAT and CDR2 FQNNGV. Source material: peripheral blood. The chain combines TRBV11-2 with TRBJ1-2; the match to TRBD1 covers 8 bases. The sequence came from a man aged 50 to 59 with COVID-19, enrolled during active disease. The CDR3 nucleotides read TGTGCCAGCAGCAACCGGGACAGGAGTAACTATGGCTACACCTTC. Protein product: CASSNRDRSNYGYTF.